The clone carrying this T cell receptor (beta chain) was detected only a few times. These data originate in a study of blood T cells in healthy people across ages. The authors ran a second PCR of about 6 to 11 cycles using a sample-barcoded 5' primer and a J-beta primer mix. MiXCR, run by TCRdb on the 5' RACE reads, gives a single entry per CDR3 protein. Of hundreds of thousands of distinct CDR3 sequences in the sample, roughly 44% were seen once. The CDR3 covers 12 residues. Deletions cut 7 bases from V and 6 bases from J, with 11 bases between. Germline V gene data show CDR1 as SEHNR and CDR2 as FQNEAQ (reference sequence).

The material sequenced was blood. This sequence originates from a man between 60 and 75 years old in good health. V is TRBV7-9 and J is TRBJ2-3; D may match TRBD1 or TRBD2 (5 bases each). The CDR3 region is CASTLWGDTQYF. CDR3 in DNA: TGTGCCAGCACTCTCTGGGGGGATACGCAGTATTTT.